What follows are 27 T cell receptor beta chains derived from one specimen sequenced in a study of regulatory T cells in long-lasting Graves disease. Time point given: newly diagnosed GD, antithyroid drugs for less than 3 months. PBMC-derived RNA was used for the TCR library. Arm-PCR of CDR3 regions with iRepertoire HTBI primers generated TCR beta libraries. MiXCR, run by TCRdb on the multiplex PCR reads, gives a single entry per CDR3 protein. Counted here are about 560,000 distinct CDR3 sequences, around 15% occurring once; the ten biggest clones make up approximately 12%. This sample also belongs to another study, concerning T cells in Graves' hyperthyroidism and ophthalmopathy.

Here the sequenced sample was peripheral blood mononuclear cells (PBMCs), taken at new diagnosis, from a patient treated with antithyroid drugs. All receptors derive from a man younger than 35 with Graves disease.

This clonotype was seen only a few times. The rearrangement joins TRBV30 to TRBJ1-5; D gene unclear. Trimming removed 0 bases at V and 3 bases at J, with 9 bases between. The V gene's germline CDR1 is GTSNPN and CDR2 SVGIG (reference sequence). The CDR3 loop spans 14 amino acids. The CDR3 DNA reads as TGTGCCTGGAGTGTAGCAAGTTTCAATCAGCCCCAGCATTTT. Its translation: CAWSVASFNQPQHF. The variable domain in full, with the rest retrieved from reference TRBV30 and TRBJ1-5, is SQTIHQWPATLVQPVGSPLSLECTVEGTSNPNLYWYRQAAGRGLQLLFYSVGIGQISSEVPQNLSASRPQDRQFILSSKKLLLSDSGFYLCAWSVASFNQPQHFGDGTRLSIL.

J is TRBJ2-1 and V is TRBV2; TRBD1 matches 8 bases. The CDR3 length is 15 residues. With 2 bases clipped from V and 4 bases from J, the junction kept 4 bases outside the gene matches. Germline CDR1 reads SNHLY; CDR2 reads FYNNEI. CDR3 sequence: CASSEPRGPYNEQFF. In DNA form, the CDR3 reads TGTGCCAGCAGTGAACCCAGGGGGCCTTACAATGAGCAGTTCTTC.

This clonotype showed up many times. One end of the junction is discordant with germline, which a read error may explain. The chain employs TRBV12-3 or TRBV12-4 and TRBJ2-3; 8 bases fit TRBD2. The CDR3 has 14 residues. CDR3 coding DNA: TGTGCCAGCAGTATAGCGGGGAGCACAGATACGCAGTATTTT. This encodes CASSIAGSTDTQYF.

This clonotype was seen a handful of times. V gene TRBV11-2 combines with J gene TRBJ1-2; 8 bases fit TRBD1. Trimming removed 5 bases from V and 8 bases from J; junction bases left unmatched: 7. Germline CDR1 reads SGHAT; CDR2 reads FQNNGV. The CDR3 runs 13 residues. The CDR3 DNA reads as TGTGCCAGCAGCAACACAGGGGGTGGGGGCTACACCTTC. Amino acids: CASSNTGGGGYTF.

Note on this clonotype: A read error is the likely source, as a far larger clone sits one nucleotide away. The chain is built from TRBV28 and TRBJ2-5, with TRBD1 matching 7 bases. The J call may be incorrect, as the DNA end agrees better with TRBJ2-7. Germline lookup yields CDR1 MDHEN and CDR2 SYDVKM. The CDR3 extends over 14 amino acids. The CDR3 loop reads CASGRQGFSYEQYF. The DNA for the CDR3 is TGTGCCAGCGGGAGACAGGGATTTTCCTACGAGCAGTACTTC.

In this sample, this clonotype turned up a few times. The chain combines TRBV9 with TRBJ2-3; D is perhaps TRBD2 (6 bases). This CDR3 region has 16 residues. Trimming pared 3 bases from V and 0 bases from J, leaving 14 bases between. CDR1 SGDLS and CDR2 YYNGEE come from the germline V gene. CDR3 DNA: TGTGCCAGCAGCGCCCCGGGACTCCTGAGCACAGATACGCAGTATTTT. Translated: CASSAPGLLSTDTQYF.

The chain has TRBV18 and TRBJ2-7, with D possibly being TRBD1 (6 bases). Trimming pared 3 bases from V and 1 base from J, leaving 16 bases between. The V gene's germline CDR1 is KGHSH and CDR2 LQKENI. The CDR3 consists of 16 residues. CDR3 DNA sequence: TGTGCCAGCTCACCTTATCAACAGGGTTGGTCCTACGAGCAGTACTTC. Translation: CASSPYQQGWSYEQYF. Drawing the rest from reference TRBV18 and TRBJ2-7, the complete variable domain is NAGVMQNPRHLVRRRGQEARLRCSPMKGHSHVYWYRQLPEEGLKFMVYLQKENIIDESGMPKERFSAEFPKEGPSILRIQQVVRGDSAAYFCASSPYQQGWSYEQYFGPGTRLTVT.

This clonotype was observed at least ten times. J is TRBJ1-1 and V is TRBV5-1; D uncertain. V was shortened by 0 bases and J by 1 base, with 10 bases between the two germline ends. The CDR3 runs to 15 residues. Germline CDR1 reads SGHRS; CDR2 reads YFSETQ. The CDR3 region has the DNA TGCGCCAGCAGCTTGGCTACGGGTCGGAACACTGAAGCTTTCTTT. Its protein is CASSLATGRNTEAFF. Filled out from reference TRBV5-1 and TRBJ1-1, the complete variable domain reads KAGVTQTPRYLIKTRGQQVTLSCSPISGHRSVSWYQQTPGQGLQFLFEYFSETQRNKGNFPGRFSGRQFSNSRSEMNVSTLELGDSALYLCASSLATGRNTEAFFGQGTRLTVV.

The CDR3 nucleotides read TGTGCCAGCAGATTAACAGGAATCTCCTACGAGCAGTACTTC. This gives the protein CASRLTGISYEQYF. The rearrangement uses TRBV27 and TRBJ2-7; D possibly corresponds to TRBD1 (5 bases). The CDR3 covers 14 residues. The germline V and J ends were trimmed by 6 bases and 0 bases, with 12 bases remaining between them. In germline, CDR1 is MNHEY, CDR2 SMNVEV (reference sequence).

The table lists this clonotype with a few counts. The chain joins TRBV5-1 to TRBJ2-2; 7 bases match TRBD1. The CDR3 is 15 amino acids. V shed 0 bases and J 5 bases; nucleotides not matched to a gene: 4. Germline assignment: CDR1 SGHRS and CDR2 YFSETQ. The CDR3 protein is CASSLAIQGTGELFF. The DNA for the CDR3 is TGCGCCAGCAGCTTGGCGATACAGGGGACCGGGGAGCTGTTTTTT.

This clonotype appeared many times. This rearrangement joins TRBV28 to TRBJ2-1, with 7 bases matching TRBD2. Germline V gene sequence: CDR1 MDHEN, CDR2 SYDVKM. V gave up 7 bases and J gave up 9 bases; unmatched junction bases: 9. This CDR3 has 13 residues. CDR3 nucleotide sequence: TGTGCCAGCAAATCCGGACTAGTTGGTGAGCAGTTCTTC. Translating it yields CASKSGLVGEQFF.

This clonotype was counted between two and nine times. The chain has TRBV12-3 or TRBV12-4 and TRBJ1-1; TRBD1 is a possible D gene (5 bases). The length of the CDR3 is 15 residues. Trimming stripped 2 bases from V and 4 bases from J, with 14 bases between. CDR3 sequence (DNA): TGTGCCAGCAGTTTAAGTGGCTCCGGGGCCACTGAAGCTTTCTTT. Encoded protein: CASSLSGSGATEAFF.

The gene calls are TRBV11-3 and TRBJ2-3, with 8 nucleotides matching TRBD2. Germline CDR1 SGHNT, CDR2 YENEEA. The CDR3 sequence is 16 residues long. Trimming at V came to 5 bases and at J to 2 bases, leaving 9 bases not matched to a gene. Here the CDR3 reads CASSRVLAVLTDTQYF. As DNA, the CDR3 is TGTGCCAGCAGCCGCGTACTAGCGGTACTCACAGATACGCAGTATTTT.

This clonotype has a count of ten or more. The chain is built from TRBV7-8 and TRBJ2-3, with 11 nucleotides matching TRBD2. The V gene end was trimmed by 5 bases and the J gene end by 3 bases; junction bases not matched to a gene: 7. CDR1 is SGHVS, CDR2 FQNEAQ, per germline. This CDR3 contains 16 residues. The CDR3 reads CASSPRGLAGTDTQYF. Written as DNA, the CDR3 is TGTGCCAGCAGCCCCAGAGGACTAGCGGGTACAGATACGCAGTATTTT.

This clonotype was observed a few times. J is TRBJ2-1 and V is TRBV27; tentative D call: TRBD1 (5 bases). Germline V gene sequence: CDR1 MNHEY, CDR2 SMNVEV (reference sequence). Trimming left V 4 bases short and J 7 bases short, with 11 bases between. This CDR3 has 13 residues. The CDR3 DNA follows: TGTGCCAGCAGTTGGCCAGGGAATAATGAGCAGTTCTTC. Protein: CASSWPGNNEQFF.

J is TRBJ2-1 and V is TRBV19; 7 bases match TRBD2. This CDR3 has 18 amino acids. The V and J ends lost 0 bases and 0 bases, in that order; junction bases with no gene match: 8. Germline CDR1 LNHDA, CDR2 SQIVND (reference sequence). CDR3 protein: CASSIDLAGAFSYNEQFF. CDR3 coding DNA: TGTGCCAGTAGTATAGACCTGGCGGGAGCCTTCTCCTACAATGAGCAGTTCTTC.

This clonotype was seen only a few times. This chain links TRBV12-5 with TRBJ2-1; perhaps TRBD2 as D (7 bases). From germline, CDR1 is LGHNT and CDR2 FRNRAP. The V end lost 1 base, the J end lost 0 bases, and 16 bases lay between the germline ends. The CDR3 runs 18 residues. CDR3 in DNA: TGTGCTAGTGGTTTGGCACCGGGGGCGGGGGCCTCCTACAATGAGCAGTTCTTC. Translation gives CASGLAPGAGASYNEQFF.

The chain carries TRBV6-1 and TRBJ2-1, with D uncertain. V lost 3 bases and J 8 bases, leaving 11 bases between the germline ends. The V gene's germline CDR1 is MNHNS and CDR2 SASEGT. The CDR3 is 13 residues long. CDR3 in DNA: TGTGCCAGCAGTGATATGTGGGTTGATGAGCAGTTCTTC. Translated, it gives CASSDMWVDEQFF.

This clonotype was seen at least ten times. The genes are TRBV11-3 and TRBJ2-3, with TRBD1 matching 8 bases. The CDR3 is 16 residues long. Germline CDR1 is SGHNT and CDR2 is YENEEA. V lost 3 bases and J lost 5; bases outside the gene matches: 10. The CDR3 DNA reads as TGTGCCAGCAGCTTGCGTACAGGGGGAAGAGGAGATACGCAGTATTTT. This encodes CASSLRTGGRGDTQYF.

This clonotype was seen at least ten times. This rearrangement joins TRBV28 to TRBJ1-6; 8 positions agree with TRBD1. J was trimmed by 9 bases and V by 3 bases; bases with no gene match: 7. The length of the CDR3 is 15 residues. The germline CDR1 and CDR2 sequences are MDHEN and SYDVKM. The CDR3 DNA reads TGTGCCAGCAGTTTGGGAGGACAGGGTTCTTCACCCCTCCACTTT. Amino acids: CASSLGGQGSSPLHF.

This CDR3 is CASWGSTDTQYF. The CDR3 DNA reads TGTGCCAGCTGGGGTAGCACAGATACGCAGTATTTT. The chain recombines TRBV6-1 with TRBJ2-3; D remains unclear. Trimming took 8 bases from V and 0 from J, leaving 6 bases between them. This CDR3 comprises 12 residues. Germline V gene data show CDR1 as MNHNS and CDR2 as SASEGT.

This clonotype showed up just a few times. A read error may be the cause here, since a much bigger clone is one base away. The rearrangement uses TRBV12-3 or TRBV12-4 and TRBJ2-1; 9 positions match TRBD1. V was pared by 8 bases and J by 0 bases, with 14 bases of the junction left unmatched. This CDR3 spans 18 amino acids. In nucleotides, the CDR3 is TGTGCCAGCCAAGAGGAGGACAGGGGAGGATTCTCCTACAATGAGCAGTTCTTC. Encoded protein: CASQEEDRGGFSYNEQFF.

This clonotype has ten or more counts. V gene TRBV20-1 combines with J gene TRBJ2-1, with D maybe TRBD1 (5 bases). The ends were cut back, 0 bases at V and 9 bases at J, with 12 bases in the middle. Per germline, CDR1 DFQATT and CDR2 SNEGSKA (reference sequence). The CDR3 is made up of 13 amino acids. The CDR3 DNA is TGCAGTGCTAGAGAAGGGGCGGCGAGTGAGCAGTTCTTC. It yields the protein CSAREGAASEQFF.

This clonotype appeared many times. This CDR3 is missing its conserved last phenylalanine or tryptophan, likely due to a read error. It is unclear where the CDR3 begins or ends on the DNA, so no DNA is shown, and the CDR3 is as TCRdb lists it. The chain has TRBV11-2 and TRBJ2-5; the tabulated D call, TRBD1, remains unverified against the DNA. Germline CDR1 is SGHAT and CDR2 is FQNNGV. The CDR3 has 13 residues if both end residues are counted. CDR3 region: CASSFMATGPPDI.

As for this clonotype: A much larger clone differs from this one at a single base, so this may be a read error. The chain recombines TRBV28 with TRBJ2-3; 7 bases agree with TRBD2. The germline CDR1 and CDR2 sequences are MDHEN and SYDVKM. V gave up 3 bases and J gave up 6 bases; unmatched junction bases: 12. There are 16 residues in the CDR3. In DNA, the CDR3 is TGTGCCAGCAGTTTGAGCGGGACTGCTTCGGGGGATACGCAGTATTTT. It yields the protein CASSLSGTASGDTQYF.

The V and J genes are TRBV15 and TRBJ2-5, with D unresolved. Germline V gene lookup returns CDR1 LNHNV and CDR2 YYDKDF (reference sequence). V was pared by 1 base and J by 1 base, with 4 bases between. CDR3 length: 13 amino acids. CDR3 sequence reads: CATSRGVQETQYF. CDR3 DNA sequence: TGTGCCACCAGCAGAGGGGTCCAAGAGACCCAGTACTTC.

This clonotype occurred many times. The chain joins TRBV20-1 to TRBJ2-7; D remains ambiguous. V lost 0 bases, J lost 0 bases, and 9 bases lay in between. CDR3 size: 14 residues. Germline CDR1 DFQATT, CDR2 SNEGSKA (reference sequence). CDR3 sequence (DNA): TGCAGTGCTAGAGACCTAGGCAGCTCCTACGAGCAGTACTTC. This sequence encodes CSARDLGSSYEQYF.